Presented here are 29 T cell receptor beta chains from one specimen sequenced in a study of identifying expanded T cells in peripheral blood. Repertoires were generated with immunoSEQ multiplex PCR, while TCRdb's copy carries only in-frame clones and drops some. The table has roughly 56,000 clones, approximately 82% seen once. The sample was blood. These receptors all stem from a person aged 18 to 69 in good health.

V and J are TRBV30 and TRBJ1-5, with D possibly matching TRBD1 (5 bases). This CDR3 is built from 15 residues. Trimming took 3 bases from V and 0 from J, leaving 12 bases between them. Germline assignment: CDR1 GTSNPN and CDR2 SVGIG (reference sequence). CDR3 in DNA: TGTGCCTGGAGACATCAGGGTGGTAGCAATCAGCCCCAGCATTTT. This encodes CAWRHQGGSNQPQHF. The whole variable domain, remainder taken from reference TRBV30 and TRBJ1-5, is SQTIHQWPATLVQPVGSPLSLECTVEGTSNPNLYWYRQAAGRGLQLLFYSVGIGQISSEVPQNLSASRPQDRQFILSSKKLLLSDSGFYLCAWRHQGGSNQPQHFGDGTRLSIL.

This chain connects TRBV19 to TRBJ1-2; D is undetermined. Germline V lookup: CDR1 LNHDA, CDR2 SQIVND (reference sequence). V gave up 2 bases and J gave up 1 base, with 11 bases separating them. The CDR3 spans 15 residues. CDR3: CASSISSRGNYGYTF. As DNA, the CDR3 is TGTGCCAGTAGTATATCTTCACGGGGTAACTATGGCTACACCTTC.

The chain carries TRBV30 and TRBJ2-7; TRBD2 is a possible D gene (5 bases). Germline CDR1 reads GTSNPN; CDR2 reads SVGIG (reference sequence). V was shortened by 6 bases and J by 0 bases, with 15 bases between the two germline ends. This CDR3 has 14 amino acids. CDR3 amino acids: CACSGLSSSYEQYF. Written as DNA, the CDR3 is TGTGCCTGTTCCGGACTTTCGAGCTCCTACGAGCAGTACTTC.

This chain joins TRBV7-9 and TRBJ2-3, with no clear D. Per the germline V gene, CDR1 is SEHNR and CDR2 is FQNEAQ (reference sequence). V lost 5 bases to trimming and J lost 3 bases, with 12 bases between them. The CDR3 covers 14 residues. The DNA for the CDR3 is TGTGCCAGCAGCGCCGAATTAGGTACAGATACGCAGTATTTT. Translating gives CASSAELGTDTQYF. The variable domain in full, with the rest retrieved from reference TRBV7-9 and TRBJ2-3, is DTGVSQNPRHKITKRGQNVTFRCDPISEHNRLYWYRQTLGQGPEFLTYFQNEAQLEKSRLLSDRFSAERPKGSFSTLEIQRTEQGDSAMYLCASSAELGTDTQYFGPGTRLTVL.

This chain's CDR3 is CATSRSVDRRANYGYTF. Written as DNA, the CDR3 is TGTGCCACCAGCAGATCCGTGGACAGGCGGGCTAACTATGGCTACACCTTC. The V gene is TRBV15, the J gene TRBJ1-2; 7 nucleotides match TRBD1. The CDR3 is 17 residues long. Germline CDR1 reads LNHNV; CDR2 reads YYDKDF (reference sequence). The junction had 9 bases not matched to a gene; V was cut back by 2 bases and J by 0 bases.

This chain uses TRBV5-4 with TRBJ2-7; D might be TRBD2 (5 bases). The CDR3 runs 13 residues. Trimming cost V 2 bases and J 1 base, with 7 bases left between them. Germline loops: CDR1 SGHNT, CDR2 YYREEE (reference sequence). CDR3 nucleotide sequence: TGTGCCAGCAGCTTCGGGGTGTCCTACGAGCAGTACTTC. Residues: CASSFGVSYEQYF.

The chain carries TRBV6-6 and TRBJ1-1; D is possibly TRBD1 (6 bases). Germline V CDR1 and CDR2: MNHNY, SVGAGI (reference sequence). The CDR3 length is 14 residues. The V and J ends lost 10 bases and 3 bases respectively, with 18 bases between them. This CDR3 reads CATHGQQIHTEAFF. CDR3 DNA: TGTGCCACCCATGGACAGCAAATACACACTGAAGCTTTCTTT.

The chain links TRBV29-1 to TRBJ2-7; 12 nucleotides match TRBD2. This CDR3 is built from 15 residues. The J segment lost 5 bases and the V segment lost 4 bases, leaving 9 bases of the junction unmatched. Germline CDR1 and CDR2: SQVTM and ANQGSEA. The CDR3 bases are TGCAGCGTTGGAACAACTAGCGGGAGGTTCCACGAGCAGTACTTC. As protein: CSVGTTSGRFHEQYF.

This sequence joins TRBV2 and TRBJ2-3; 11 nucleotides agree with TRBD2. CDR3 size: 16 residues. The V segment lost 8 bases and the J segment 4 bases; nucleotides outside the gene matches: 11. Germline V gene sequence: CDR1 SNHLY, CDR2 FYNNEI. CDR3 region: CASPALAGEFADTQYF. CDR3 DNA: TGTGCCAGCCCCGCACTAGCGGGAGAATTTGCAGATACGCAGTATTTT.

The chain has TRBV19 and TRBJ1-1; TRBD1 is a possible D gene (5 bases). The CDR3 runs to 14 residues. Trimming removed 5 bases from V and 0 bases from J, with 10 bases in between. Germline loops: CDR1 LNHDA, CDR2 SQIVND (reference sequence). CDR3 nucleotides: TGTGCCAGTAGTCAGGGCGGGGTGAACACTGAAGCTTTCTTT. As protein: CASSQGGVNTEAFF. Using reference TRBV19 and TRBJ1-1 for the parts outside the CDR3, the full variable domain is DGGITQSPKYLFRKEGQNVTLSCEQNLNHDAMYWYRQDPGQGLRLIYYSQIVNDFQKGDIAEGYSVSREKKESFPLTVTSAQKNPTAFYLCASSQGGVNTEAFFGQGTRLTVV.

CDR3 sequence reads: CASSLDQKGLLGGLFF. DNA for the CDR3: TGTGCCAGCAGCTTAGATCAAAAAGGACTACTGGGCGGGCTGTTTTTT. The V call is TRBV11-3, the J call TRBJ2-2; TRBD2 might be the D (6 bases). The V end lost 0 bases, the J end lost 13 bases, and 21 bases lay between the germline ends. The CDR3 extends over 16 amino acids. Per germline, CDR1 SGHNT and CDR2 YENEEA.

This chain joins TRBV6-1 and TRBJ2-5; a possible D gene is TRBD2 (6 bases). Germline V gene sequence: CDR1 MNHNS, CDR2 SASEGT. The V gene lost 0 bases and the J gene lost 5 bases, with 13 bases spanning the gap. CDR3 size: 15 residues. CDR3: CASSEAVTGGETQYF. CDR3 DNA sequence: TGTGCCAGCAGTGAAGCGGTCACAGGAGGGGAGACCCAGTACTTC.

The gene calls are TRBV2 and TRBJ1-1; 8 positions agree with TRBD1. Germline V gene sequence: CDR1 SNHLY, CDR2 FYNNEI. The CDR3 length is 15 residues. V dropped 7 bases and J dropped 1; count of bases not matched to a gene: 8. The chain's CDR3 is CASIYGTGANTEAFF. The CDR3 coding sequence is TGTGCCAGCATTTACGGGACAGGCGCGAACACTGAAGCTTTCTTT.

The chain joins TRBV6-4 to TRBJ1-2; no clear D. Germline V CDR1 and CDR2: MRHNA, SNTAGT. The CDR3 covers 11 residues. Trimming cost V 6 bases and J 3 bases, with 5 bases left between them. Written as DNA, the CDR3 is TGTGCCAGCAGGTACTACTATGGCTACACCTTC. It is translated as CASRYYYGYTF.

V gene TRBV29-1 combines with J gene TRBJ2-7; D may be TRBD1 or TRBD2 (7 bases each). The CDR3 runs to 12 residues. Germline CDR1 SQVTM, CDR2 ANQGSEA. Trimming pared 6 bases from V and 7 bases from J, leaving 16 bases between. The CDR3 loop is CSVQGGNSEQYF. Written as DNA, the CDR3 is TGCAGCGTCCAGGGGGGGAACAGTGAGCAGTACTTC.

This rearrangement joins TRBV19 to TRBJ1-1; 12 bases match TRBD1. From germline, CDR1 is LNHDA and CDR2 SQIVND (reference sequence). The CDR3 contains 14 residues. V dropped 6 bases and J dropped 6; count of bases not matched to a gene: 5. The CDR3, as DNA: TGTGCCAGTAGGGGACAGGGGGCGCAAGCTGAAGCTTTCTTT. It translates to CASRGQGAQAEAFF.

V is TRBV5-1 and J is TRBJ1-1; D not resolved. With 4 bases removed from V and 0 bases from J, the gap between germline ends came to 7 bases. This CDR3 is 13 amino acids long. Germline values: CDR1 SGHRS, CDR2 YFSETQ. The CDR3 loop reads CASSLIVNTEAFF. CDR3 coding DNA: TGCGCCAGCAGCCTGATTGTGAACACTGAAGCTTTCTTT.

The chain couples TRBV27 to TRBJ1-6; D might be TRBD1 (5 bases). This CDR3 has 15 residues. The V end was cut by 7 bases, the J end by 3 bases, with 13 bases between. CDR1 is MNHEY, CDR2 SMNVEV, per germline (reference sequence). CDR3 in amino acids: CASTMGRFYNSPLHF. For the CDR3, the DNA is TGTGCCAGCACCATGGGACGGTTCTATAATTCACCCCTCCACTTT.

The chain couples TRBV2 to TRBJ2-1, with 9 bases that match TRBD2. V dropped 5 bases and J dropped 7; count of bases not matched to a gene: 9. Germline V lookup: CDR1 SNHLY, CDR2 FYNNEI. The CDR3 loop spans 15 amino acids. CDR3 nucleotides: TGTGCCAGCAGTCGCGGGGGGGCCAGGTCGAATGAGCAGTTCTTC. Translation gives CASSRGGARSNEQFF. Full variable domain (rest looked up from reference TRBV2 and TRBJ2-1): EPEVTQTPSHQVTQMGQEVILRCVPISNHLYFYWYRQILGQKVEFLVSFYNNEISEKSEIFDDQFSVERPDGSNFTLKIRSTKLEDSAMYFCASSRGGARSNEQFFGPGTRLTVL.

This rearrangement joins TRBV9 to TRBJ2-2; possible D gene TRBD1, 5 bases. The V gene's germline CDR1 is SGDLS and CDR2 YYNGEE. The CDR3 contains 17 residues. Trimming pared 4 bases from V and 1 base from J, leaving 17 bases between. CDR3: CASSPGQAGMNTGELFF. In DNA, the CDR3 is TGTGCCAGCAGCCCAGGGCAGGCAGGGATGAACACCGGGGAGCTGTTTTTT.

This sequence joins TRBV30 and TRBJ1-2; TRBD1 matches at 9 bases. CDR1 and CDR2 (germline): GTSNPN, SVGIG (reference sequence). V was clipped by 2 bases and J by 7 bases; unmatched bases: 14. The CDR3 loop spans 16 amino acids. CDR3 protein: CAWSTELGRGQGGYTF. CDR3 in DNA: TGTGCCTGGAGTACCGAACTAGGCAGGGGACAGGGTGGCTACACCTTC.

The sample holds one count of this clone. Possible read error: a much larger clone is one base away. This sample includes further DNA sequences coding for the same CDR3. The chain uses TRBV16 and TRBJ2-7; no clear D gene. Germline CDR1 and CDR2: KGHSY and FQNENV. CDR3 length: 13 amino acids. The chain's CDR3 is CASSQSADYEQYF. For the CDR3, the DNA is TGCGCCAGCAGCCAATCGGCAGACTACGAGCAGTACTTC.

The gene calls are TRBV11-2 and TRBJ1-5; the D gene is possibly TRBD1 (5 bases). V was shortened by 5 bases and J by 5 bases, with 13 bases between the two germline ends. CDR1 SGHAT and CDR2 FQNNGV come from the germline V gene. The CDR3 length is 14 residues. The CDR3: CASSLQAGHQPQHF. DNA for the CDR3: TGTGCCAGCAGCCTCCAGGCGGGGCATCAGCCCCAGCATTTT.

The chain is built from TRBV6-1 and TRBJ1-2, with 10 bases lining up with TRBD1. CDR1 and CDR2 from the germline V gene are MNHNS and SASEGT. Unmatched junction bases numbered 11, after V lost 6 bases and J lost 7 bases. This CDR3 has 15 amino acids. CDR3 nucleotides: TGTGCCAGCAGACGCCGACAGGGGGCGGAGGGTGGCTACACCTTC. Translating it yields CASRRRQGAEGGYTF.

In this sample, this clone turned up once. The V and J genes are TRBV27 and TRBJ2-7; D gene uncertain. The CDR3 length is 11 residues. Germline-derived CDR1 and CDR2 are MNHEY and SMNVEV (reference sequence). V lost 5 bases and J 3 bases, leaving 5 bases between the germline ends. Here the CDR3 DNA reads TGTGCCAGCAGTCGGCTCTACGAGCAGTACTTC. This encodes CASSRLYEQYF.

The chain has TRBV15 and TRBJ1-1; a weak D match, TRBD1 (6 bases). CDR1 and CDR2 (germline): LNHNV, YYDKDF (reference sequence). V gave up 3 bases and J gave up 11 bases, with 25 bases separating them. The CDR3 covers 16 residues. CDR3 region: CATSRGPVQGPTRAFF. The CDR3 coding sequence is TGTGCCACCAGCAGGGGCCCTGTACAGGGCCCAACTAGGGCTTTCTTT.

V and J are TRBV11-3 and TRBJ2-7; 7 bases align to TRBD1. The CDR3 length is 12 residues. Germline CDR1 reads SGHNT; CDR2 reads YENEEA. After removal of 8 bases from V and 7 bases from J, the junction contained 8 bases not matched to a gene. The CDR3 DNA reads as TGTGCCAGCGGAAACAGGGGATGGGAGCAGTACTTC. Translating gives CASGNRGWEQYF. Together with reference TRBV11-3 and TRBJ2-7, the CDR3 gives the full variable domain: EAGVVQSPRYKIIEKKQPVAFWCNPISGHNTLYWYLQNLGQGPELLIRYENEEAVDDSQLPKDRFSAERLKGVDSTLKIQPAELGDSAVYLCASGNRGWEQYFGPGTRLTVT.

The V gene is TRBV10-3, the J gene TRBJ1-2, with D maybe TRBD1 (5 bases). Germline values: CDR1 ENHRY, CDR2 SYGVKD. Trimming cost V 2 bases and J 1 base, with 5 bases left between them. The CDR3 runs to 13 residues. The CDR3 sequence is CAISEDSNYGYTF. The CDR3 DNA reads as TGTGCCATCAGTGAGGACAGTAACTATGGCTACACCTTC.

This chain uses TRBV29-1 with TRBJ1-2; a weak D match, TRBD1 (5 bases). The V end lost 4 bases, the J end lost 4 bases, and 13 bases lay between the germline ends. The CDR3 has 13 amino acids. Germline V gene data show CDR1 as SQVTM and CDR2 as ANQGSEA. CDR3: CSVGRPGGYGYTF. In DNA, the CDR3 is TGCAGCGTTGGACGACCCGGGGGCTATGGCTACACCTTC. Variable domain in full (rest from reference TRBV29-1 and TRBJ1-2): SAVISQKPSRDICQRGTSLTIQCQVDSQVTMMFWYRQQPGQSLTLIATANQGSEATYESGFVIDKFPISRPNLTFSTLTVSNMSPEDSSIYLCSVGRPGGYGYTFGSGTRLTVV.